The 15 T cell receptor beta chains below all came from one sample that was sequenced in a study of human T cells and chemical hapten exposure. Noted time point: patch test 2, 6 weeks after DPC sensitization. Treatment noted: therapeutic diphenylcyclopropenone sensitization with weekly scalp DPC. In TCRdb, the RACE reads were re-called with MiXCR into one record per CDR3 protein. The repertoire has around 75,000 distinct CDR3 sequences, about 9.3% of them found once; the top ten carry 6.5% to 8.5%. This sample comprised whole blood, obtained in connection with sensitization to the hapten diphenylcyclopropenone (DPC). All receptors come from a woman between 45 and 65 years old with alopecia areata. Some clones in this sample may be carry-over from other donors' samples.

The V gene is TRBV29-1, the J gene TRBJ2-7; 8 bases fit TRBD2. CDR1 is SQVTM and CDR2 is ANQGSEA in the germline V gene. This CDR3 is 15 amino acids long. V gave up 4 bases and J gave up 2 bases; unmatched junction bases: 10. CDR3 nucleotides: TGCAGCGTTGCGGCTGGTAGCGGGGTCACCTACGAGCAGTACTTC. This sequence encodes CSVAAGSGVTYEQYF.

This clonotype turned up a few times. In nucleotides, the CDR3 is TGTGCCAGCAGCTTCCCCGTGACTAGCGGGAGCACAGATACGCAGTATTTT. It yields the protein CASSFPVTSGSTDTQYF. The chain links TRBV7-9 to TRBJ2-3, with 10 positions matching TRBD2. Trimming at V came to 3 bases and at J to 0 bases, leaving 6 bases not matched to a gene. Germline V gene sequence: CDR1 SEHNR, CDR2 FQNEAQ (reference sequence). CDR3 length: 17 amino acids.

The J gene is TRBJ2-3, the V gene TRBV5-4; D may match TRBD1 or TRBD2 (5 bases each). CDR3 size: 15 residues. CDR1 SGHNT and CDR2 YYREEE come from the germline V gene (reference sequence). V was clipped by 6 bases and J by 4 bases, with 18 bases between them. The CDR3 DNA is TGTGCCAGCATCCTCATGGGGACCGGCGCAGATACGCAGTATTTT. Its translation: CASILMGTGADTQYF.

The chain employs TRBV7-9 and TRBJ2-4, with unresolved D. V lost 1 base and J lost 8, with 12 bases in between. Germline V CDR1 and CDR2: SEHNR, FQNEAQ (reference sequence). This CDR3 has 14 residues. The CDR3 loop reads CASSLERAVDIQYF. CDR3 coding DNA: TGTGCCAGCAGCTTAGAACGGGCCGTGGACATTCAGTACTTC.

The genes are TRBV12-3 or TRBV12-4 and TRBJ1-6; D gene ambiguous. The length of the CDR3 is 16 residues. Deletions cut 7 bases from V and 0 bases from J, with 13 bases between. CDR3 region: CASIKTEGSYNSPLHF. The CDR3 bases are TGTGCCAGCATCAAGACCGAGGGCTCCTATAATTCACCCCTCCACTTT.

This clonotype was seen at least ten times. The gene calls are TRBV20-1 and TRBJ1-1, with D hard to call. Trimming pared 2 bases from V and 3 bases from J, leaving 13 bases between. Looked up from germline, CDR1 is DFQATT and CDR2 is SNEGSKA (reference sequence). The CDR3 spans 14 residues. CDR3 DNA sequence: TGCAGTGCTAGACACCCGATTTCGGACACTGAAGCTTTCTTT. This translates into CSARHPISDTEAFF.

V usage is TRBV24-1 and J usage is TRBJ2-2, with 7 bases that match TRBD2. Looked up from germline, CDR1 is KGHDR and CDR2 is SFDVKD. The V segment lost 8 bases and the J segment 0 bases; nucleotides outside the gene matches: 5. The length of the CDR3 is 15 residues. CDR3 nucleotides: TGTGCCACCAAATCTAGCGGAACGAACACCGGGGAGCTGTTTTTT. Protein sequence: CATKSSGTNTGELFF.

This clonotype was seen ten or more times. This rearrangement joins TRBV6-5 to TRBJ1-1; no clear D gene. The CDR3 runs to 14 residues. The ends were cut back, 6 bases at V and 0 bases at J, with 11 bases in the middle. CDR1 and CDR2 (germline): MNHEY, SVGAGI. The CDR3 nucleotides are TGTGCCAGCAGCTTAGATAGGGTGAACACTGAAGCTTTCTTT. Residues: CASSLDRVNTEAFF.

To note about this clonotype: A much bigger clone sits one base away, suggesting this may be a read error. The rearrangement joins TRBV29-1 to TRBJ1-1, with unresolved D. Germline lookup yields CDR1 SQVTM and CDR2 ANQGSEA. The CDR3 covers 10 residues. CDR3 DNA: TGCAGCGTTGGCAACACTGGAGCTTTCTTT. Its protein is CSVGNTGAFF.

This clonotype was found a few times. The chain couples TRBV10-3 to TRBJ2-7; tentative D call: TRBD2 (7 bases). The ends were cut back, 5 bases at V and 3 bases at J, with 20 bases in the middle. This CDR3 has 16 amino acids. CDR1 is ENHRY and CDR2 is SYGVKD in the germline V gene. For the CDR3, the DNA is TGTGCCATCAGTAGGGGGTCCACTAGCGCGCACTACGAGCAGTACTTC. Its protein is CAISRGSTSAHYEQYF.

This clonotype was counted ten times or more. The chain recombines TRBV4-1 with TRBJ2-1; TRBD2 aligns across 11 bases. V lost 4 bases, J lost 6 bases, and 5 bases stayed unmatched. Germline CDR1 and CDR2: MGHRA and YSYEKL. There are 15 residues in the CDR3. CDR3 in amino acids: CASSRVAGGSNEQFF. In DNA form, the CDR3 reads TGCGCCAGCAGCCGGGTAGCGGGAGGGTCCAATGAGCAGTTCTTC.

This clonotype was seen a few times. V usage is TRBV19 and J usage is TRBJ2-2, with no clear D. Deletions cut 1 base from V and 6 bases from J, with 6 bases between. The germline V gene encodes CDR1 LNHDA and CDR2 SQIVND (reference sequence). The CDR3 extends over 13 amino acids. CDR3 region: CASSIVPSGELFF. The CDR3 coding sequence is TGTGCCAGTAGTATAGTGCCGTCCGGGGAGCTGTTTTTT.

This clonotype came up many times. V is TRBV29-1 and J is TRBJ2-5; 7 bases align to TRBD2. Germline-derived CDR1 and CDR2 are SQVTM and ANQGSEA. The trim removed 6 bases at V and 2 bases at J, leaving 6 bases unmatched. CDR3 length equals 13 residues. In nucleotides, the CDR3 is TGCAGCGTATCCGGGACTATTCAAGAGACCCAGTACTTC. It encodes CSVSGTIQETQYF.

The J gene is TRBJ2-5, the V gene TRBV5-4; D gene unclear. Germline V gene sequence: CDR1 SGHNT, CDR2 YYREEE (reference sequence). The V and J ends lost 0 bases and 2 bases respectively, with 5 bases between them. The CDR3 sequence is 13 residues long. The DNA of the CDR3 is TGTGCCAGCAGCTTGGTCCCTCAAGAGACCCAGTACTTC. It specifies CASSLVPQETQYF.

This clonotype occurred many times. The chain employs TRBV2 and TRBJ2-3; D unclear. Germline V lookup: CDR1 SNHLY, CDR2 FYNNEI. This CDR3 has 14 amino acids. Deletions cut 8 bases from V and 5 bases from J, with 17 bases between. The CDR3 loop is CASGRKSVGDTQYF. CDR3 coding DNA: TGTGCCAGCGGCCGAAAGAGCGTGGGAGATACGCAGTATTTT.